The TCR beta chain described here comes from a study of T-cell reconstitution after alpha-beta-depleted transplantation in children. Overall study results and limits: T-cell counts and diversity at one year post-transplant came mainly from newly produced T cells.

Unique molecular identifiers were incorporated when the TCRbeta library was constructed. MiXCR was run by TCRdb on the PCR reads, yielding one entry per CDR3 protein. This sample has 300,000 to 350,000 distinct CDR3 sequences; approximately 23% occur once, and the top ten carry 9.5% to 13%. This clonotype was recorded at least ten times. Its antigen is unidentified. Trimming left V 6 bases short and J 1 base short, with 10 bases between. This CDR3 is built from 14 residues. The rearrangement uses TRBV12-3 or TRBV12-4 and TRBJ1-3; D ambiguous. Sample: PBMCs, mostly from graft donor cells, taken 180 days after TCRalphabeta/CD19-depleted stem cell transplant. This TCR was recovered from a male patient younger than 18 who had a stem cell transplant for acute lymphoblastic leukemia, so the T cells may come from the graft donor. The CDR3 DNA sequence: TGTGCCAGCAGCTACGGGTCGTCTGGAAACACCATATATTTT. Its translation: CASSYGSSGNTIYF.